This TCR beta chain was documented in a study of cytomegalovirus exposure and HLA in healthy donors (dated by TCRdb to 2016 to 2017). For context, the study as a whole: An earlier analysis of approximately 550 of the donors reported 250 to 300 Gb of sequence data and roughly 110 million unique TCR beta sequences from 150 million to 200 million T cells. An early release covering roughly 600 HLA-typed donors comprised 250 to 350 gigabases of sequencing data and 85 million or so unique TCR sequences. Among the roughly 400 genotyped donors, around 81% belonged to the genetic ancestry cluster associated with self-reported Caucasian donors. The study aimed to test whether signatures of past pathogen exposure could be identified by cataloging public T cell receptors. Using immunosequencing, the study profiled T cell repertoires from 666 subjects and related those repertoires to cytomegalovirus serostatus. A separate validation cohort of roughly 130 different subjects was used in addition to the 666-subject first cohort. To predict cytomegalovirus infection status, the study brought together high-throughput TCR immunosequencing, statistical association of individual TCRs with disease status, and machine learning. A later analysis re-examined previously published TCR beta repertoires from about 670 donors and added high-resolution HLA genotyping to investigate patterns of TCR occurrence. In the later analysis, no new phenotypic data were used to find candidate immune exposures; instead, reliance was placed on TCR beta sequences and their occurrence across donors. An earlier analysis of around 580 of the donors used high-throughput TCR beta sequencing to judge whether each TCR beta V gene segment behaved as functional or pseudogenic. Donor age, sex, ethnicity and CMV serostatus were collected together with the repertoire data. A later genetic analysis took genome-wide SNP genotypes for about 65% of the 666 donors and used that subset as a discovery cohort. Every repertoire in the discovery cohort had been generated on one and the same sequencing platform. HLA typing included class I and class II loci at four-digit resolution. Typing coverage differed by locus: A, B, C, DRB1 and DQB1 were typed in roughly 629-630 donors, DQA1 in 522, DPA1 in some 610, and DPB1 in 472. About five DR-DQ haplotypes were treated as single units for association and clustering because of strong linkage in the cohort. Among a few hundred genotyped donors of the cohort, an average of approximately 250,000 unique TCR beta nucleotide sequences were sequenced per donor, about a sixth of them non-productive.

Turning to this clone: The antigen it binds to is not known.

CDR1 and CDR2 are drawn from the germline V gene: SGHNT, YENEEA. V loses 7 bases at its end and J loses 6 bases; junction bases beyond the gene matches: 8. From the cysteine through the phenylalanine, the CDR3 covers 14 amino acids. The only DNA kept is the CDR3, 42 bases in frame from the first base. Receptor libraries were prepared by the immunoSEQ multiplex PCR assay. For the multiplex PCR, a mixture combining 60 forward primers for TCR Vbeta segments and 13 reverse primers for TCR Jbeta segments was used. The CDR3 region of rearranged TCR beta genes was amplified from genomic DNA by a multiplex PCR assay. The Illumina HiSeq System was used to sequence the amplified TCR beta libraries as 87-base-pair reads. As for the authors' bioinformatics: A later analysis tallied 80 million to 95 million unique TCR beta chains across the 600 to 700 repertoires, and about 10 million of those chains were shared by two or more donors. Raw reads were error-corrected and collapsed into unique sequences by a nearest-neighbor algorithm in which closely related sequences were merged to remove PCR and sequencing errors. V, D and J gene segments were assigned by aligning CDR3 sequences to IMGT reference sequences. For a sequence to be retained, a match of at least six nucleotides was required to both a V gene segment and a J gene segment. Rearrangements were classified as productive when the CDR3 lacked stop codons and remained in frame with V and J, and all other rearrangements were classified as non-productive. CDR3 was defined by IMGT convention, running from the second conserved V-encoded cysteine to the conserved J-encoded phenylalanine. Sequences without an unambiguous match to a single V gene segment were excluded from the earlier analysis of approximately 560 of the donors. In an earlier analysis of some 590 of the donors, a V segment was called functional when productive rearrangements were above 56.7%, and segregating when the standard deviation between donors exceeded 5%. A statistical classification framework was developed to diagnose cytomegalovirus status using the catalog of TCR beta chain sequences. V and J gene assignment, in a later analysis, came from comparing TCR nucleotide sequences with IMGT/GENE-DB human TR gene sequences. The TCRdist pipeline was used in a later analysis to assign CDR3 sequences and most-parsimonious VDJ recombination scenarios. In a later analysis, every TCR beta chain was defined by the combination of its CDR3 amino acid sequence and its V-gene family, and reads without a unique V-gene family were dropped. As a way to deal with suspected cross-contamination and a sequencing artifact, a later analysis dropped over 550 nucleotide sequences that were highly shared and had low generation probability. A later analysis calculated a clonal expansion index for each public chain from normalized within-repertoire ranks of inferred template counts. In a later analysis, generation probabilities were computed using a VDJ recombination model fitted to out-of-frame rearrangements, and the results were checked against IGoR. In a later analysis, hypergeometric tests were used to score TCR-TCR, TCR-HLA and TCR-CMV co-occurrence, with a repertoire-size bias correction applied to TCR pairs. To estimate false discovery rates, a later analysis permuted the HLA or CMV assignments 20 times. A later analysis grouped co-occurring TCRs with DBSCAN, adding TCRdist sequence similarity when clustering within HLA-allele-positive subsets. Repertoires with fewer than 30,000 or more than 120,000 public chains were left out of co-occurrence clustering, as were four to six repertoires with anomalous nucleotide sharing. TCRdb retrieved this table from immuneACCESS and kept in-frame rearrangements only. Not all clones are present; in checked studies, unresolved V genes account for under half, and no reason is known for the remainder. The V and J calls and clone size were taken over from that table, and D and trimming were inferred from the DNA. This sample's table contains approximately 52,000 clones. Roughly 12% of the sample goes to the ten largest clones.

What the research found in general, with its limitations: In this cohort, only TCR beta chains were sequenced, and detectable features were limited by the absence of alpha or paired-chain data. When HLA alleles, especially DR and DQ, strongly co-occurred, TCR associations were difficult to assign to individual alleles. The classifier was reported to diagnose cytomegalovirus status with high specificity and sensitivity in both the original cohort and the validation cohort. Roughly uniform sequencing depth across donors was assumed in presence/absence analyses, although this assumption may not hold. In a later analysis, several top co-occurrence clusters were reported to appear linked to parvovirus B19, influenza, CMV and Epstein-Barr virus. According to the authors, the approach could potentially be generalized to other disease states and immunological phenotypes. The earlier analysis of about 600 of the donors excluded fewer than 20 rarely observed V segments, including chromosome 9 orphons, because counts were too low. Because HLA typing was unavailable for some donors at each locus, only the typed subset was used in association tests. In vitro tests confirmed that three of the cytomegalovirus-associated TCR beta chains recognize cytomegalovirus antigens. Linkage disequilibrium might explain the correlated functional status among segregating V segments, but an unknown experimental factor could not be excluded. A further reported finding was that TCR beta sequences accurately predicted the HLA-A and HLA-B alleles for most subjects in the first cohort. In a later genetic analysis, fewer N-insertions in productive TCRs were reported among donors in an Asian-associated ancestry cluster than the approximately 710-donor mean. In a later genetic analysis, a missense DCLRE1C variant was associated with V-gene and J-gene trimming of TCR beta chains, and the association was replicated in an independent cohort. A cluster of highly shared sequence variants was judged likely to be a technical artifact of the sequencing pipeline. In a later analysis, TCR association rates were found to vary across HLA loci, with the most associated TCRs seen for DRB1 alleles and the fewest for HLA-C alleles. While some public TCRs were present in many individuals, most TCR sequences turned up only very rarely across donors. In a later analysis, HLA-associated TCR beta chains were found to be more clonally expanded and to have lower generation probabilities than equally common non-associated chains. In the study, roughly 160 TCR beta chains were listed as associated with cytomegalovirus. In an earlier analysis of more than 500 of the donors, most TCR beta V segments appeared in productive rearrangements about 90% or about 30% of the time, broadly matching IMGT annotations. In a later analysis, around 17,000 TCR beta sequences were associated with specific HLA alleles at a false discovery rate of 0.05. The 87-base-pair reads could not distinguish some IMGT-functional V segments, including TRBV6-2 and TRBV6-3, so those segments were excluded. Immune exposure information for the cohort was limited to CMV serostatus. Most CMV-associated TCR beta chains appeared to be HLA-restricted in a later analysis, and the HLA associations seemed to be driven largely by CMV exposure.

The cohort consisted of fewer than 700 healthy bone marrow donors. At the time of sampling, all cohort members were nominally healthy, though unrecorded immune exposures were likely present. The donor tested CMV seropositive, placing the donor among the 250 to 350 seropositive members of the cohort. Each donor provided a peripheral blood sample, and peripheral blood mononuclear cells were used for TCR beta sequencing. Genomic DNA extraction from the blood cell samples was performed with the Qiagen DNeasy Blood Extraction Kit. The chain is encoded by TRBV11-3 joined to TRBJ2-3, with 9 bases in between that match TRBD2. This sequence originates from a woman aged 60-75 years in good health and CMV-seropositive. The sample comprised PBMCs. The CDR3 sequence is CASMGAGGTDTQYF. The bases read TGTGCCAGCATGGGGGCGGGGGGGACGGATACGCAGTATTTT. Joined to the reference TRBV11-3 and TRBJ2-3 proteins, this CDR3 gives the full variable domain: EAGVVQSPRYKIIEKKQPVAFWCNPISGHNTLYWYLQNLGQGPELLIRYENEEAVDDSQLPKDRFSAERLKGVDSTLKIQPAELGDSAVYLCASMGAGGTDTQYFGPGTRLTVL.